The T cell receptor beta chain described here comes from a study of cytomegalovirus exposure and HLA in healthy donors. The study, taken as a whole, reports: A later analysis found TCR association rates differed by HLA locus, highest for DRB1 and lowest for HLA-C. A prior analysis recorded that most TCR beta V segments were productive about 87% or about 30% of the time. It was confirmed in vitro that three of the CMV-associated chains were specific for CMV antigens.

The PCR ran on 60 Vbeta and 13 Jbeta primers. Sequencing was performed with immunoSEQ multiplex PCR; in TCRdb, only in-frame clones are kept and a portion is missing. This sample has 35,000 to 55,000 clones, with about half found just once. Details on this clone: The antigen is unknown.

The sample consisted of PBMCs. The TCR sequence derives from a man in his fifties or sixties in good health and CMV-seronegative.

The DNA of the CDR3 is TGTGCCAGCAGCTTAGTCCCTAGAAGCCGCTCCTACGAGCAGTACTTC. Protein sequence: CASSLVPRSRSYEQYF. This chain links TRBV7-6 with TRBJ2-7; D uncertain. The CDR3 extends over 16 amino acids. The ends were cut back, 1 base at V and 0 bases at J, with 13 bases in the middle. Germline lookup yields CDR1 SGHVS and CDR2 FNYEAQ.